Listed here are 31 T cell receptor beta chains from one sample, sequenced in a study of control samples from healthy donors and cancer patients. Using immunoSEQ multiplex PCR, the repertoire was profiled, and TCRdb retains in-frame clones only, with some absent. The sample gives about 180,000 clones, about 90% of which show up once; 1.4% is in the top ten. The specimen was blood. The receptors derive from a woman aged 45-65 years in good health.

The chain uses TRBV28 and TRBJ1-1; D is unresolved. V gave up 8 bases and J gave up 0 bases, with 10 bases separating them. CDR3 length: 13 amino acids. Germline CDR1 reads MDHEN; CDR2 reads SYDVKM. The DNA of the CDR3 is TGTGCCAGCGCTGGTCCCATGAACACTGAAGCTTTCTTT. Translating it yields CASAGPMNTEAFF. Full variable domain (remainder filled in from reference TRBV28 and TRBJ1-1): DVKVTQSSRYLVKRTGEKVFLECVQDMDHENMFWYRQDPGLGLRLIYFSYDVKMKEKGDIPEGYSVSREKKERFSLILESASTNQTSMYLCASAGPMNTEAFFGQGTRLTVV.

CDR3 in amino acids: CASSKVGGGADEKLFF. In nucleotides, the CDR3 is TGTGCCAGCAGCAAAGTTGGTGGGGGCGCCGACGAAAAACTGTTTTTT. The rearrangement uses TRBV6-6 and TRBJ1-4; possible D gene TRBD1, 6 bases. In germline, CDR1 is MNHNY, CDR2 SVGAGI (reference sequence). V lost 6 bases and J lost 8, with 22 bases in between. There are 16 residues in the CDR3.

This chain connects TRBV5-1 to TRBJ2-7; the D gene is possibly TRBD1 (8 bases). V was shortened by 4 bases and J by 4 bases, with 15 bases between the two germline ends. There are 14 residues in the CDR3. Germline V gene lookup returns CDR1 SGHRS and CDR2 YFSETQ. This CDR3 reads CASSLTGEGYEQYF. The DNA for the CDR3 is TGCGCCAGCAGCCTGACAGGGGAGGGTTACGAGCAGTACTTC.

On this clone: Distinct nucleotide sequences in the sample also encode this CDR3. This chain joins TRBV28 and TRBJ1-2, with 8 bases identical to TRBD1. Germline-derived CDR1 and CDR2 are MDHEN and SYDVKM. This CDR3 is 14 amino acids long. J was trimmed by 4 bases and V by 3 bases; bases with no gene match: 4. The CDR3 DNA reads as TGTGCCAGCAGTTTGGCAGGGACAGGCTATGGCTACACCTTC. Translated, it gives CASSLAGTGYGYTF.

This sequence joins TRBV11-2 and TRBJ2-1; a possible D gene is TRBD2 (5 bases). CDR1 and CDR2 from the germline V gene are SGHAT and FQNNGV. The CDR3 contains 14 residues. Trimming cost V 1 base and J 6 bases, with 10 bases left between them. The CDR3 region is CASSLGLAPNEQFF. The CDR3 DNA reads TGTGCCAGCAGCTTAGGCCTAGCCCCCAATGAGCAGTTCTTC.

The chain couples TRBV28 to TRBJ1-4, with TRBD1 matching over 7 bases. Looked up from germline, CDR1 is MDHEN and CDR2 is SYDVKM. The trim removed 5 bases at V and 5 bases at J, leaving 2 bases unmatched. The CDR3 length is 13 residues. The CDR3 region is CASSRDRNEKLFF. As DNA, the CDR3 is TGTGCCAGCAGTCGGGACAGAAATGAAAAACTGTTTTTT.

This clone was seen once. This rearrangement joins TRBV11-3 to TRBJ1-1; no reliable D call. V was shortened by 6 bases and J by 1 base, with 9 bases between the two germline ends. CDR1 SGHNT and CDR2 YENEEA come from the germline V gene. The length of the CDR3 is 13 residues. The DNA for the CDR3 is TGTGCCAGCAGACAGACAAGGAACACTGAAGCTTTCTTT. Translation gives CASRQTRNTEAFF.

The rearrangement uses TRBV24-1 and TRBJ2-2; D may match TRBD1 or TRBD2 (5 bases each). V was clipped by 10 bases and J by 0 bases, with 11 bases between them. The CDR3 loop spans 14 amino acids. Germline loops: CDR1 KGHDR, CDR2 SFDVKD. The CDR3 DNA reads TGTGCCACGGGGACCGCCGCGAACACCGGGGAGCTGTTTTTT. It is translated as CATGTAANTGELFF.

The chain has TRBV12-3 or TRBV12-4 and TRBJ2-5; D is ambiguous. The V and J ends lost 8 bases and 4 bases respectively, with 11 bases between them. The CDR3 totals 12 residues. The CDR3 DNA follows: TGTGCCAGCGGCAGGTCAATAGAGACCCAGTACTTC. Translating it yields CASGRSIETQYF.

The J gene is TRBJ2-3, the V gene TRBV29-1; 7 nucleotides agree with TRBD1. There are 14 residues in the CDR3. Germline V gives CDR1 SQVTM, CDR2 ANQGSEA. The J segment lost 4 bases and the V segment lost 2 bases, leaving 6 bases of the junction unmatched. The CDR3 coding sequence is TGCAGCGTTGAAAGGGGGCCCGGGGCAGATACGCAGTATTTT. Its translation: CSVERGPGADTQYF.

The chain has TRBV15 and TRBJ2-1; D might be TRBD2 (5 bases). Germline CDR1 reads LNHNV; CDR2 reads YYDKDF (reference sequence). V shed 0 bases and J shed 2 bases, with 8 bases lying between them. This CDR3 has 15 residues. The chain's CDR3 is CATSRETGTYNEQFF. In DNA form, the CDR3 reads TGTGCCACCAGCAGAGAAACGGGGACCTACAATGAGCAGTTCTTC. Full variable domain (outside the CDR3, taken from reference TRBV15 and TRBJ2-1): DAMVIQNPRYQVTQFGKPVTLSCSQTLNHNVMYWYQQKSSQAPKLLFHYYDKDFNNEADTPDNFQSRRPNTSFCFLDIRSPGLGDTAMYLCATSRETGTYNEQFFGPGTRLTVL.

This clone was detected only a few times. This chain joins TRBV6-4 and TRBJ2-1, with TRBD2 matching 9 bases. Germline V gene sequence: CDR1 MRHNA, CDR2 SNTAGT. J lost 3 bases, V lost 0 bases, and 0 bases had no gene match. The length of the CDR3 is 15 residues. CDR3 bases: TGTGCCAGCAGTGACTCACTAGCGGGCTACAATGAGCAGTTCTTC. It yields the protein CASSDSLAGYNEQFF.

This chain uses TRBV19 with TRBJ1-2; D remains ambiguous. From germline, CDR1 is LNHDA and CDR2 SQIVND (reference sequence). The CDR3 contains 15 residues. V lost 5 bases to trimming and J lost 5 bases, with 18 bases between them. In DNA form, the CDR3 reads TGTGCCAGTAGTTCTGCCCCCTCCGGGATATATGGCTACACCTTC. Its protein product is CASSSAPSGIYGYTF.

The chain employs TRBV4-3 and TRBJ1-2; the D gene is possibly TRBD1 (5 bases). The V gene lost 5 bases and the J gene lost 5 bases, with 21 bases spanning the gap. Germline assignment: CDR1 LGHNA and CDR2 YSLEER. CDR3 length: 16 residues. The CDR3, as DNA: TGCGCCAGCAGCGAAAGTCGTGGGACGGGGGTATATGGCTACACCTTC. It yields the protein CASSESRGTGVYGYTF.

The chain couples TRBV9 to TRBJ2-3, with D tentatively TRBD1 (5 bases). CDR1 and CDR2 from the germline V gene are SGDLS and YYNGEE. The CDR3 totals 16 residues. Trimming stripped 0 bases from V and 7 bases from J, with 18 bases between. CDR3 sequence reads: CASSVGQGSVVNTQYF. In DNA, the CDR3 is TGTGCCAGCAGCGTAGGCCAGGGAAGTGTGGTAAATACGCAGTATTTT.

V is TRBV9 and J is TRBJ1-1; D gene ambiguous. The CDR3 has 14 residues. CDR1 SGDLS and CDR2 YYNGEE come from the germline V gene. The V end was cut by 0 bases, the J end by 0 bases, with 6 bases between. Here the CDR3 DNA reads TGTGCCAGCAGCGTAGAATCAGTGAACACTGAAGCTTTCTTT. Amino acid sequence: CASSVESVNTEAFF.

V and J are TRBV11-3 and TRBJ2-7; TRBD1 matches 9 bases. Per the germline V gene, CDR1 is SGHNT and CDR2 is YENEEA. The CDR3 consists of 13 residues. V was pared by 6 bases and J by 5 bases, with 5 bases of the junction left unmatched. The CDR3 sequence: CASRGTGTNEQYF. CDR3 DNA: TGTGCCAGCAGAGGGACAGGGACCAACGAGCAGTACTTC.

This clone is a singleton in its sample. The CDR3 DNA reads as TGTGCCACCAGCAGAGACAGGGGAACGAGTGGCTACACCTTC. Residues: CATSRDRGTSGYTF. This chain links TRBV15 with TRBJ1-2, with D possibly TRBD1 on 6 matching bases. Trimming pared 0 bases from V and 7 bases from J, leaving 12 bases between. CDR3 length equals 14 residues. Germline assignment: CDR1 LNHNV and CDR2 YYDKDF (reference sequence).

The chain has TRBV27 and TRBJ2-2, with 12 positions matching TRBD2. Germline V gene data show CDR1 as MNHEY and CDR2 as SMNVEV (reference sequence). The CDR3 consists of 16 residues. J was trimmed by 7 bases and V by 5 bases; bases with no gene match: 8. This CDR3 is CASSPLTSGRYGELFF. The CDR3 DNA sequence: TGTGCCAGCAGTCCACTGACTAGCGGGAGATACGGGGAGCTGTTTTTT.

The chain joins TRBV7-3 to TRBJ2-1, with 7 bases identical to TRBD2. V gave up 2 bases and J gave up 7 bases; unmatched junction bases: 2. The CDR3 consists of 13 residues. Germline V gene sequence: CDR1 SGHTA, CDR2 FQGTGA. The chain's CDR3 is CASSLGRENEQFF. The CDR3 bases are TGTGCCAGCAGCTTAGGGCGGGAGAATGAGCAGTTCTTC.

CDR3 in amino acids: CASSYGAQGVYNSPLHF. Written as DNA, the CDR3 is TGTGCCAGCAGTTACGGCGCACAGGGGGTCTATAATTCACCCCTCCACTTT. V is TRBV6-2 or TRBV6-3 and J is TRBJ1-6; 8 nucleotides agree with TRBD1. V trimming: 2 bases; J trimming: 3 bases; junction bases outside the gene matches: 6. This CDR3 is 17 amino acids long. Germline-derived CDR1 and CDR2 are MNHEY and SVGEGT.

This clone has a single count. The chain is built from TRBV6-4 and TRBJ1-1; D gene unclear. V was cut by 5 bases and J by 4 bases, with 11 bases left in between. CDR3 length: 13 amino acids. Per germline, CDR1 MRHNA and CDR2 SNTAGT. The CDR3 nucleotides are TGTGCCAGCAGTTATACAGAGAGCACTGAAGCTTTCTTT. Encoded protein: CASSYTESTEAFF.

V gene TRBV4-1 combines with J gene TRBJ2-7; 8 bases fit TRBD2. With V trimmed by 5 bases and J by 7 bases, 7 bases remained unmatched. This CDR3 region has 13 residues. Germline V CDR1 and CDR2: MGHRA, YSYEKL. CDR3 in DNA: TGCGCCAGCAGCTCAGCGGGAGTGGGGGAGCAGTACTTC. Encoded protein: CASSSAGVGEQYF.

This chain links TRBV6-6 with TRBJ1-2; possibly TRBD1 for D (6 bases). CDR3 length: 12 residues. Germline-derived CDR1 and CDR2 are MNHNY and SVGAGI (reference sequence). V was cut by 7 bases and J by 3 bases, with 9 bases left in between. CDR3 amino acids: CASNAGDYGYTF. CDR3 nucleotides: TGTGCCAGCAACGCAGGGGACTATGGCTACACCTTC.

The chain is built from TRBV18 and TRBJ1-3, with unresolved D. V dropped 3 bases and J dropped 0 bases, with 9 bases sitting between them. Germline V gene data show CDR1 as KGHSH and CDR2 as LQKENI. The CDR3 length is 15 residues. The CDR3 nucleotides read TGTGCCAGCTCACCTGGAGCGGACTCTGGAAACACCATATATTTT. It yields the protein CASSPGADSGNTIYF.

V usage is TRBV7-6 and J usage is TRBJ1-6; unclear D gene. Germline CDR1 and CDR2: SGHVS and FNYEAQ. The CDR3 runs 13 residues. V was cut by 5 bases and J by 8 bases, with 10 bases left in between. CDR3 bases: TGTGCCAGCAGCACCCTGCTGGATTCACCCCTCCACTTT. This codes for CASSTLLDSPLHF.

The genes are TRBV7-9 and TRBJ1-5; D is ambiguous. This CDR3 has 14 residues. Between the trimmed V and J ends, which lost 5 bases and 0 bases, there was a span of 8 bases. In germline, CDR1 is SEHNR, CDR2 FQNEAQ (reference sequence). CDR3 DNA: TGTGCCAGCAGCGGGCCTTATAGCAATCAGCCCCAGCATTTT. It is translated as CASSGPYSNQPQHF.

The V and J genes are TRBV4-3 and TRBJ1-1; tentative D call: TRBD1 (5 bases). This CDR3 is built from 15 residues. Trimming stripped 0 bases from V and 2 bases from J, with 10 bases between. CDR1 LGHNA and CDR2 YSLEER come from the germline V gene. The CDR3 spells CASSQDGALNTEAFF. Here the CDR3 DNA reads TGCGCCAGCAGCCAAGATGGGGCCCTTAACACTGAAGCTTTCTTT.

This clone is a singleton in its sample. The chain recombines TRBV3-1 (or the pseudogene TRBV3-2) with TRBJ2-1, with D uncertain. This CDR3 has 13 residues. V dropped 6 bases and J dropped 4 bases, with 10 bases sitting between them. The germline gives CDR1 LGHDT, CDR2 YNNKEL (reference sequence). The CDR3 loop reads CASSRDRYNEQFF. The CDR3 coding sequence is TGTGCCAGCAGTCGTGACCGGTACAATGAGCAGTTCTTC.

CDR3 protein: CASSPFGDTQYF. The CDR3 coding sequence is TGTGCCAGCAGCCCGTTCGGAGATACGCAGTATTTT. The chain joins TRBV7-9 to TRBJ2-3; D unclear. The CDR3 contains 12 residues. Trimming removed 5 bases at V and 5 bases at J, with 8 bases between. Germline V gene lookup returns CDR1 SEHNR and CDR2 FQNEAQ (reference sequence).

In this sample, this clone turned up once. J is TRBJ2-5 and V is TRBV11-1; no clear D. Trimming shortened V by 4 bases and J by 2 bases, and 11 bases separated the two germline ends. CDR3 length equals 14 residues. Looked up from germline, CDR1 is SGHAT and CDR2 is FQDESV (reference sequence). The CDR3 sequence: CASSYLGLQETQYF. The DNA for the CDR3 is TGTGCCAGCAGCTACCTAGGGCTACAAGAGACCCAGTACTTC. The full variable domain, in which reference TRBV11-1 and TRBJ2-5 provide the parts outside the CDR3, is EAEVAQSPRYKITEKSQAVAFWCDPISGHATLYWYRQILGQGPELLVQFQDESVVDDSQLPKDRFSAERLKGVDSTLKIQPAELGDSAMYLCASSYLGLQETQYFGPGTRLLVL.